These 13 T cell receptor beta chains were sequenced from one sample in a study of Graves' ophthalmopathy and Graves' hyperthyroidism. RNA transcripts were the template, and TCR beta CDR3 regions were amplified from them. HTBI primers were used in a first-round RT-PCR, which preceded a second-round multiplex PCR. Via MiXCR, TCRdb re-called the multiplex PCR reads, giving one row per CDR3 protein. Of over 500,000 distinct CDR3 sequences in the sample, about a fifth are singletons; the top ten hold more than 5.5%. Material for sequencing was peripheral blood. The receptors derive from a young woman with stable Graves' hyperthyroidism. Some clones in this sample may be carry-over from other donors' samples.

This chain connects TRBV6-1 to TRBJ2-7, with 8 bases identical to TRBD1. V dropped 7 bases and J dropped 2; count of bases not matched to a gene: 7. This CDR3 is built from 14 residues. Germline CDR1 is MNHNS and CDR2 is SASEGT. The CDR3 is CASKSGTGAYEQYV. The DNA of the CDR3 is TGTGCCAGCAAGTCCGGGACAGGAGCCTACGAGCAGTACGTC.

V is TRBV28 and J is TRBJ2-7; D is ambiguous. V was cut by 4 bases and J by 3 bases, with 16 bases left in between. The CDR3 totals 15 residues. Looked up from germline, CDR1 is MDHEN and CDR2 is SYDVKM. CDR3 region: CASSSPPQNVYEQYF. The CDR3 DNA follows: TGTGCCAGCAGTTCCCCTCCGCAGAACGTCTACGAGCAGTACTTC.

The CDR3 protein is CASIPRWTEETQYF. The CDR3 DNA sequence: TGTGCCAGCATACCCCGTTGGACGGAAGAGACCCAGTACTTC. The chain couples TRBV6-1 to TRBJ2-5; D gene uncertain. Germline CDR1 reads MNHNS; CDR2 reads SASEGT. V was pared by 7 bases and J by 3 bases, with 15 bases between. This CDR3 is 14 amino acids long.

This clonotype was found a few times. This chain uses TRBV12-3 or TRBV12-4 with TRBJ1-3; tentative D call: TRBD1 (5 bases). Trimming took 7 bases from V and 2 from J, leaving 21 bases between them. The CDR3 contains 17 residues. CDR3 in DNA: TGTGCCAGCACCTCTAGGGGACTTAAGAGGACTGGAAACACCATATATTTT. This encodes CASTSRGLKRTGNTIYF.

The rearrangement links TRBV28 to TRBJ1-2; unclear D gene. The CDR3 sequence is 13 residues long. V was cut by 6 bases and J by 6 bases, with 14 bases left in between. Per the germline V gene, CDR1 is MDHEN and CDR2 is SYDVKM. The CDR3 DNA follows: TGTGCCAGCAGCCCGTACGTTCGCCATGGCTACACCTTC. Protein product: CASSPYVRHGYTF.

This clonotype has just a few counts. The chain links TRBV5-1 to TRBJ1-5; weak D call: TRBD1 (5 bases). This CDR3 has 15 residues. V was shortened by 4 bases and J by 5 bases, with 16 bases between the two germline ends. The germline gives CDR1 SGHRS, CDR2 YFSETQ. The CDR3 is CASSKIGGGDQPQHF. CDR3 DNA: TGCGCCAGCAGCAAAATCGGGGGGGGTGATCAGCCCCAGCATTTT.

As concerns this clonotype: Just one base apart from a much larger clone, this may be a read error. The final CDR3 position lacks the conserved phenylalanine or tryptophan, pointing to a likely read error. The CDR3 nucleotides are TGTGCCTGGAGTGTCCAGGGGGGAGGCGATGGCTACACCGTC. Translation: CAWSVQGGGDGYTV. The chain employs TRBV30 and TRBJ1-2, with 7 bases matching TRBD1. CDR3 length: 14 amino acids. V gave up 0 bases and J gave up 6 bases; unmatched junction bases: 7. Germline CDR1 and CDR2: GTSNPN and SVGIG (reference sequence).

This clonotype was counted ten times or more. The genes are TRBV15 and TRBJ1-1, with TRBD1 as a possible D gene (5 bases). Per the germline V gene, CDR1 is LNHNV and CDR2 is YYDKDF (reference sequence). The CDR3 totals 13 residues. V was shortened by 0 bases and J by 10 bases, with 12 bases between the two germline ends. CDR3 bases: TGTGCCACCAGCAGAGATGGGGCCTGGGGAGCTTTCTTT. This codes for CATSRDGAWGAFF.

This clonotype was picked up many times. The CDR3 does not close with the conserved phenylalanine or tryptophan, likely indicating a read error. The DNA for the CDR3 is TGCAGTGCTAGTCCCAGGGGGCAGACTGAAGCTTTCCTT. It translates to CSASPRGQTEAFL. The chain carries TRBV20-1 and TRBJ1-1; 8 nucleotides match TRBD1. The CDR3 spans 13 residues. The V and J ends lost 3 bases and 5 bases, in that order; junction bases with no gene match: 5. Looked up from germline, CDR1 is DFQATT and CDR2 is SNEGSKA (reference sequence).

This clonotype showed up just a few times. In nucleotides, the CDR3 is TGTGCCAGTAGTATTCCGGGACAGGGGGCCGGGGAGCTGTTTTTT. Translation: CASSIPGQGAGELFF. V gene TRBV19 combines with J gene TRBJ2-2; 11 bases agree with TRBD1. V lost 3 bases and J lost 6; bases outside the gene matches: 3. Germline V gene sequence: CDR1 LNHDA, CDR2 SQIVND (reference sequence). The CDR3 length is 15 residues.

In the case of this clonotype: A much larger clone lies a single base off, so this may be a read error. The gene calls are TRBV12-5 and TRBJ2-4; D might be TRBD1 (5 bases). The CDR3 loop spans 17 amino acids. Germline V CDR1 and CDR2: LGHNT, FRNRAP. CDR3 protein: CASGLGGLQGAKNIKYF. Here the CDR3 DNA reads TGTGCTAGTGGTTTGGGGGGCCTACAAGGGGCCAAAAACATTAAGTACTTC.

This clonotype was found many times. This chain joins TRBV12-3 or TRBV12-4 and TRBJ1-3; D perhaps matches TRBD1 (6 bases). V gave up 7 bases and J gave up 4 bases, with 17 bases separating them. The CDR3 spans 15 residues. CDR3 DNA: TGTGCCAGCATTCTACTACAGGGATTCGGAAACACCATATATTTT. Translation gives CASILLQGFGNTIYF.

Many counts were recorded for this clonotype. This chain joins TRBV20-1 and TRBJ2-5; a weak D match, TRBD2 (7 bases). The V gene lost 5 bases and the J gene lost 7 bases, with 20 bases spanning the gap. In germline, CDR1 is DFQATT, CDR2 SNEGSKA (reference sequence). The CDR3 extends over 14 amino acids. CDR3 sequence: CSAQGGAPSGTQYF. CDR3 bases: TGCAGTGCTCAAGGGGGGGCACCCAGTGGGACCCAGTACTTC.